This T cell receptor beta chain came from a study of T cell repertoires in cytomegalovirus infection. For the study at large: Used in the study were CMV epitopes, some recently identified and HLA-C-restricted, others well-studied and HLA-B-restricted. Indications of both CMV infection and matching HLA type were provided by public TCR beta signatures. Study observations and caveats: Ex vivo, HLA-C-restricted CMV-specific TCR beta clonotypes prevailed over the rest of the response. Cumulative frequency of public TCR beta families picked out carriers of CMV plus the relevant HLA.

This clonotype came up a few times. Its antigen is not known. V dropped 7 bases and J dropped 0 bases, with 5 bases sitting between them. The CDR3 sequence is 12 residues long. The germline V gene has CDR1 SGHRS and CDR2 YFSETQ. TCRdb re-called the reads through MiXCR, storing one row per CDR3 protein. The table includes under 450,000 distinct CDR3 sequences, about 35% detected once. The source is a human donor in good health (CMV status not recorded). Some clones in this sample may be carry-over from other donors' samples. The J gene is TRBJ1-3, the V gene TRBV5-1, with D unresolved. Sequenced material: cultured PBMCs, taken from culture after CMV antigen stimulation. CDR3 in amino acids: CASFNSGNTIYF. The CDR3 coding sequence is TGCGCCAGCTTCAACTCTGGAAACACCATATATTTT.